This T cell receptor beta chain was identified in a study of CD8 T cells in Susac syndrome. Study-level background: Five or six sequenced Susac syndrome patients had clinically active disease, while about 8 were in remission.

The ends were cut back, 0 bases at V and 0 bases at J, with 14 bases in the middle. Germline assignment: CDR1 LGHDT and CDR2 YNNKEL (reference sequence). This CDR3 is 18 amino acids long. Negative isolation yielded CD8+ and CD4+ T cells; FACS enriched TEMRA cells. Roughly 0.45 to 1 ug RNA was reverse transcribed with random hexamers. A single record per CDR3 protein comes from TCRdb applying MiXCR to the immunoSEQ multiplex PCR reads. Altogether about 150,000 distinct CDR3 sequences are present, 90% to 95% being singletons, with the ten largest covering 0.15% to 0.2%. The source material was CD4+ T cells from PBMCs. The genes are TRBV3-1 and TRBJ2-2; D is possibly TRBD2 (6 bases). The sequence came from a human donor with Susac syndrome. The CDR3 bases are TGTGCCAGCAGCCAAGAAAGGCCCTGGGAGGCGAACACCGGGGAGCTGTTTTTT. It is translated as CASSQERPWEANTGELFF.